This T cell receptor (beta chain) was captured in a study of blood T cell repertoires in COVID-19. Study in general: Sources were T cells, B-cell-depleted T cells, or PBMCs; the material itself was cDNA or gDNA.

J was trimmed by 5 bases and V by 3 bases; bases with no gene match: 16. Germline values: CDR1 MDHEN, CDR2 SYDVKM. The CDR3 runs to 18 residues. Authors' processing steps: Estimated nucleated cell counts came from reference gene primer amplification. Method: immunoSEQ multiplex PCR; TCRdb's copy keeps in-frame clones and lacks some. That table gives V, J and clone size, and the DNA gave D and trimming. The sample carries under 200,000 clones, about 88% recorded once. Sequenced: peripheral blood. The V and J genes are TRBV28 and TRBJ2-5; 9 bases are shared with TRBD1. The receptor was derived from a woman older than 75 in a cohort sampled during active or convalescent COVID-19. DNA for the CDR3: TGTGCCAGCAGTTTTAATTGGCGGGACAGGGTTTCGTGGGAGACCCAGTACTTC. Translation: CASSFNWRDRVSWETQYF.